This T cell receptor (beta chain) stems from a study of blood T cell repertoires in COVID-19. About the study: PBMCs, B-cell-depleted T cells, or T cells were the source of the cDNA or gDNA that made up the material.

In the study's own analysis: Quantification of nucleated cells was approximated via reference gene primer amplification. Repertoires were generated with immunoSEQ multiplex PCR, while TCRdb's copy carries only in-frame clones and drops some. That table is the source of V, J and clone size, and D and trimming were worked out from the DNA. Of a few hundred thousand clones listed, approximately 89% are singletons. V was shortened by 6 bases and J by 4 bases, with 21 bases between the two germline ends. Germline CDR1 and CDR2: KGHSH and LQKENI. The CDR3 sequence is 16 residues long. Self-reported history from a screening survey and questionnaire set each donor's cohort. Recovered Cohort 3 donors showed two negative PCRs, clearance, or symptom resolution. This clone was observed a few times.

The V call is TRBV18, the J call TRBJ1-1; no reliable D call. The sample was PBMCs or T cells enriched from blood (not recorded which). The receptor was isolated from a woman aged 55-70 years who had recovered from COVID-19. This CDR3 is CASSRNGGGRSTEAFF. The CDR3 coding sequence is TGTGCCAGCTCTCGAAATGGCGGAGGCCGATCCACTGAAGCTTTCTTT.